The 3 T cell receptor beta chains below all came from one sample that was sequenced in a study of CD8+CD57+ T cells in acquired aplastic anemia. Genomic DNA constituted the template upon which TCR beta VDJ and CDR3 profiling was performed. TCRdb reprocessed the reads via MiXCR and lists one record per CDR3 protein. The sample comprises over 250,000 distinct CDR3 sequences, roughly 53% of which are singletons, and roughly 1.3% rests with the top ten. By flow cytometry, patients selected for sequencing had shown an expansion of CD8+CD57+ cells. Sequenced input: sorted CD4+, CD8+, or CD8+CD57+ T cells (not recorded which) from PBMCs. These TCRs come from a human donor with aplastic anemia.

This clonotype was seen many times. The rearrangement uses TRBV15 and TRBJ2-7; D perhaps matches TRBD1 (5 bases). The germline V gene has CDR1 LNHNV and CDR2 YYDKDF (reference sequence). The CDR3 length is 15 residues. Trimming pared 0 bases from V and 2 bases from J, leaving 11 bases between. CDR3 DNA sequence: TGTGCCACCAGCAGAGATCCAGGGAATACCTACGAGCAGTACTTC. Its protein product is CATSRDPGNTYEQYF. The whole variable domain, filled in from reference TRBV15 and TRBJ2-7, reads DAMVIQNPRYQVTQFGKPVTLSCSQTLNHNVMYWYQQKSSQAPKLLFHYYDKDFNNEADTPDNFQSRRPNTSFCFLDIRSPGLGDTAMYLCATSRDPGNTYEQYFGPGTRLTVT.

The gene calls are TRBV29-1 and TRBJ2-1; possible D gene TRBD1, 8 bases. Germline V gives CDR1 SQVTM, CDR2 ANQGSEA. The CDR3 has 16 residues. Trimming took 1 base from V and 5 from J, leaving 18 bases between them. CDR3: CSVEAGGQGVHNEQFF. In nucleotides, the CDR3 is TGCAGCGTTGAAGCGGGAGGACAGGGAGTACACAATGAGCAGTTCTTC.

At least ten counts were recorded for this clonotype. The chain employs TRBV4-1 and TRBJ1-4; D unresolved. This CDR3 has 15 residues. CDR1 and CDR2 (germline): MGHRA, YSYEKL. The ends were cut back, 0 bases at V and 4 bases at J, with 9 bases in the middle. The DNA for the CDR3 is TGCGCCAGCAGCCAAGATATCTCGCTTAATGAAAAACTGTTTTTT. Protein: CASSQDISLNEKLFF.